This T cell receptor (beta chain) was sequenced for a study of CD4 T cells in relation to SARS-CoV-2 and coronaviruses. Study details: After 10 days of antigen culture, PBMC TCR beta CDR3s were sequenced. Study-wide findings and caveats: Roughly 65% of donors had memory CD4+ clonotypes crossrecognizing SARS-CoV-2 and common cold coronavirus spike. Monoreactive clones expanded significantly more to SARS-CoV-2 than crossreactive clones did.

The assay was immunoSEQ multiplex PCR, and TCRdb's table has in-frame clones only and misses some. The sample records under 20,000 clones, more than 60% being singletons. The unexposed donors gave CD4+ T cells in about 2011-2019, prior to COVID-19. The cells were cultured for about ten days before CD4+ T cells were isolated. Unexposed-donor CD4+ T cells were probed with SARS-CoV-2 S/N and four cold-coronavirus spikes, cells permitting. The V gene end was trimmed by 5 bases and the J gene end by 3 bases; junction bases not matched to a gene: 9. There are 17 residues in the CDR3. Germline V lookup: CDR1 SEHNR, CDR2 FQNEAQ (reference sequence). Note on this clone: Its antigen is not known.

The sequence was obtained from a human donor in good health. The chain carries TRBV7-9 and TRBJ2-1, with 11 bases fitting TRBD2. Source material: CD4+ T cells from PBMCs, cultured in vitro. CDR3 DNA sequence: TGTGCCAGCAGCACAGTCCCTAGCGGGAGGAACTACAATGAGCAGTTCTTC. It yields the protein CASSTVPSGRNYNEQFF.